This T cell receptor (beta chain) is from a study of identifying expanded T cells in peripheral blood. Points from the study as a whole: Clone count variance between approximately two-week samples rose with total template count. Technical replicates showed around 1.2 changed clones; approximately 2 weeks roughly 15; four weeks 19.

With regard to this clone: Its antigen remains unknown.

No infections or other immune events were documented during collection. The germline CDR1 and CDR2 sequences are SGHDT and YYEEEE. J was trimmed by 4 bases and V by 0 bases; bases with no gene match: 10. The CDR3 runs to 17 residues. The repertoire was sequenced with immunoSEQ multiplex PCR; TCRdb's copy has only in-frame clones and lacks some. The sample has 100,000 or so clones, around 88% seen once. Sequenced sample: blood. The chain links TRBV5-6 to TRBJ1-3; 7 bases are shared with TRBD1. The receptor was derived from a person between 18 and 75 years old in good health. CDR3 DNA: TGTGCCAGCAGCTTGGCCTCATGGAGGGGGCTCGGAAACACCATATATTTT. This sequence encodes CASSLASWRGLGNTIYF.